This TCR beta chain was obtained from a study of shared clonotypes between healthy human individuals. Study as a whole: Per-donor plates numbered three CD4 naive, three CD4 memory, two CD8 naive and one CD8 memory. Study-level results: For naive CD4 cells, 4% to 6% of clonotypes were shared across a handful of donors.

This clone was counted once. The antigen remains unidentified. Per germline, CDR1 LGHNA and CDR2 YNFKEQ. The CDR3 runs 13 residues. V was cut by 3 bases and J by 4 bases, with 8 bases left in between. CD45RO+ cells and CCR7-negative CD45RA+ TemRA cells were combined as CD8 memory. Libraries were prepared by immunoSEQ multiplex PCR; TCRdb keeps only in-frame clonotypes and omits some of them. The data show about 690,000 clones, roughly 87% seen once. Sequences were obtained from memory CD8+ T cells from PBMCs. Subset: CD45RO+ cells pooled with CCR7-negative TemRA cells. The receptor's source is a man younger than 35 in good health. Some clones in this sample may be carry-over from other donors' samples. The chain links TRBV4-2 to TRBJ2-3; maybe TRBD2 (5 bases). As DNA, the CDR3 is TGTGCCAGCAGCCACCCGGGATCAGATACGCAGTATTTT. Its protein product is CASSHPGSDTQYF.